This is a list of T cell receptor beta chains from one sample in a study of blood T cell repertoires in COVID-19. Sequenced by immunoSEQ multiplex PCR; TCRdb stores in-frame clones only, minus some. This sample has roughly 150,000 clones, with 65% to 85% found just once. The specimen was PBMCs or T cells enriched from blood (not recorded which). The receptors originated from a man between 65 and 85 years old who had been exposed to COVID-19. The CDR3 runs from the conserved cysteine through the conserved F or W. Fields, in order: clone size, CDR3 length, V gene, D gene, J gene, CDR3 protein, CDR3 DNA. D genes are given only for firm matches. Where a row states a size, it is once, few, many or the class of an expanded clone; other rows omit it.

-	16	TRBV7-2	TRBD2	TRBJ2-7	CASSQLAGVRSYEQYF	TGTGCCAGCAGTCAACTAGCGGGAGTAAGGTCCTACGAGCAGTACTTC
-	14	TRBV28	-	TRBJ2-7	CAITAGTHTYEQYF	TGTGCCATCACAGCTGGGACACACACCTACGAGCAGTACTTC
-	12	TRBV28	-	TRBJ1-5	CASSITGQPQHF	TGTGCCAGCAGTATCACAGGCCAGCCCCAGCATTTT
-	14	TRBV6-1	TRBD1	TRBJ1-2	CASSDGTGLYGYTF	TGTGCCAGCAGTGATGGGACAGGGCTGTATGGCTACACCTTC
-	15	TRBV18	TRBD1	TRBJ2-7	CASSPEQGANYEQYF	TGTGCCAGCTCACCCGAACAGGGGGCAAACTACGAGCAGTACTTC
once	18	TRBV7-3	-	TRBJ2-3	CASSLNPVGRGHTDTQYF	TGTGCCAGCAGCTTAAACCCGGTGGGGCGGGGGCACACAGATACGCAGTATTTT
many	13	TRBV29-1	TRBD2	TRBJ2-2	CSVASSGIGELFF	TGCAGCGTTGCATCTAGCGGGATCGGGGAGCTGTTTTTT
-	14	TRBV3-1/TRBV3-2	TRBD1	TRBJ2-4	CASSHSGQGNIQYF	TGTGCCAGCAGCCACTCGGGACAGGGAAACATTCAGTACTTC
-	14	TRBV27	TRBD1	TRBJ2-2	CASRGQANTGELFF	TGTGCCAGCAGAGGACAGGCGAACACCGGGGAGCTGTTTTTT
-	15	TRBV7-7	-	TRBJ2-2	CASSRGTANTGELFF	TGTGCCAGCAGCCGCGGGACGGCGAACACCGGGGAGCTGTTTTTT
-	14	TRBV6-5	TRBD1	TRBJ1-6	CASRTGQGNSPLHF	TGTGCCAGCAGGACTGGACAGGGTAATTCACCCCTCCACTTT
-	15	TRBV7-2	-	TRBJ2-2	CASSLHRGGTGELFF	TGTGCCAGCAGCTTACACCGTGGGGGGACCGGGGAGCTGTTTTTT
-	13	TRBV14	-	TRBJ2-1	CASSLRRDGEQFF	TGTGCCAGCAGCCTACGGAGGGACGGTGAGCAGTTCTTC
-	13	TRBV7-2	-	TRBJ1-1	CASRTGLNTEAFF	TGTGCCAGCAGGACAGGCCTGAACACTGAAGCTTTCTTT
-	15	TRBV5-1	-	TRBJ1-4	CASSLAAATNEKLFF	TGCGCCAGCAGCTTGGCGGCGGCAACTAATGAAAAACTGTTTTTT
-	13	TRBV19	-	TRBJ1-5	CASSIGGNQPQHF	TGTGCCAGTAGTATCGGCGGGAATCAGCCCCAGCATTTT
-	16	TRBV7-2	TRBD2	TRBJ2-1	CASSGGLAGGGNEQFF	TGTGCCAGCAGCGGAGGACTAGCGGGAGGAGGTAATGAGCAGTTCTTC
-	14	TRBV30	-	TRBJ1-2	CAWSEWQGLGGYTF	TGTGCCTGGAGTGAGTGGCAGGGGTTAGGTGGCTACACCTTC
-	16	TRBV10-2	-	TRBJ2-7	CASSDPSGDRFYEQYF	TGCGCCAGCAGTGACCCCAGCGGGGACAGGTTCTACGAGCAGTACTTC
-	14	TRBV29-1	-	TRBJ2-7	CSVDSGLGLDEQYF	TGCAGCGTTGATTCTGGTTTGGGACTCGACGAGCAGTACTTC
few	14	TRBV10-1	-	TRBJ2-3	CASSRQIPTDTQYF	TGCGCCAGCTCAAGACAGATACCCACAGATACGCAGTATTTT
-	15	TRBV5-1	TRBD1	TRBJ1-4	CASSLERTGVEKLFF	TGCGCCAGCAGCTTGGAGCGGACAGGGGTCGAAAAACTGTTTTTT
-	16	TRBV6-5	TRBD1	TRBJ1-6	CASSYGDREYSSPLHF	TGTGCCAGCAGTTACGGCGACAGGGAGTACAGTTCACCCCTCCACTTT
-	17	TRBV10-2	TRBD2	TRBJ2-7	CASSVLAGGPLFGEQYF	TGCGCCAGCAGTGTACTAGCGGGAGGACCTTTATTCGGCGAGCAGTACTTC
-	14	TRBV3-1/TRBV3-2	TRBD2	TRBJ2-5	CASSPGGGRETQYF	TGTGCCAGCAGCCCCGGGGGGGGCCGAGAGACCCAGTACTTC
-	18	TRBV19	-	TRBJ1-5	CASSIDPIQANSNQPQHF	TGTGCCAGTAGTATAGATCCCATACAGGCGAATAGCAATCAGCCCCAGCATTTT
-	15	TRBV4-3	TRBD1	TRBJ1-2	CASSHGTGVTYGYTF	TGCGCCAGCAGCCATGGGACAGGGGTCACCTATGGCTACACCTTC
-	15	TRBV6-5	TRBD1	TRBJ1-5	CASSTGTGINQPQHF	TGTGCCAGCAGTACCGGGACAGGGATTAATCAGCCCCAGCATTTT
-	14	TRBV19	TRBD1	TRBJ2-7	CASSLATGGYEQYF	TGTGCCAGTAGTCTAGCTACAGGGGGGTACGAGCAGTACTTC
few	15	TRBV25-1	TRBD1	TRBJ1-4	CASSEGGQRNEKLFF	TGTGCCAGCAGTGAAGGGGGACAGCGGAATGAAAAACTGTTTTTT
-	15	TRBV6-5	TRBD1	TRBJ1-3	CASSYRGRRGNTIYF	TGTGCCAGCAGTTACAGGGGGCGGCGGGGAAACACCATATATTTT
-	13	TRBV7-6	-	TRBJ1-1	CASSWEGDTEAFF	TGTGCCAGCAGCTGGGAGGGAGACACTGAAGCTTTCTTT
-	16	TRBV4-3	TRBD2	TRBJ2-1	CASSQGLARRYNEQFF	TGCGCCAGCAGCCAAGGACTAGCGCGGAGATACAATGAGCAGTTCTTC
-	14	TRBV27	-	TRBJ2-3	CASTLLAGTDTQYF	TGTGCCAGCACTTTATTAGCGGGCACAGATACGCAGTATTTT
-	15	TRBV7-2	TRBD1	TRBJ2-3	CASASDRGRGDTQYF	TGTGCCAGCGCCTCCGACAGGGGGCGAGGGGATACGCAGTATTTT
-	17	TRBV15	-	TRBJ1-1	CATREGGGARSSTEAFF	TGTGCCACCAGAGAGGGAGGCGGGGCGCGGAGTAGCACTGAAGCTTTCTTT
few	16	TRBV5-4	TRBD2	TRBJ2-7	CASSLVGGRKSYEQYF	TGTGCCAGCAGCTTAGTCGGCGGGAGAAAATCCTACGAGCAGTACTTC
-	16	TRBV27	TRBD2	TRBJ2-7	CASSLSGGGRSYEQYF	TGTGCCAGCAGTTTATCCGGGGGGGGGCGATCCTACGAGCAGTACTTC
-	15	TRBV9	TRBD1	TRBJ2-2	CASSAGQGRTGELFF	TGTGCCAGCAGTGCGGGACAGGGAAGAACCGGGGAGCTGTTTTTT
-	14	TRBV6-5	-	TRBJ2-7	CASRGEALSYEQYF	TGTGCCAGCAGGGGTGAGGCGCTCTCCTACGAGCAGTACTTC
-	13	TRBV7-2	TRBD1	TRBJ2-2	CASSGQGTGELFF	TGTGCCAGCAGCGGACAGGGAACCGGGGAGCTGTTTTTT
-	15	TRBV3-1/TRBV3-2	TRBD1	TRBJ1-6	CASSRDRADNSPLHF	TGTGCCAGCAGCCGTGACAGGGCCGATAATTCACCCCTCCACTTT